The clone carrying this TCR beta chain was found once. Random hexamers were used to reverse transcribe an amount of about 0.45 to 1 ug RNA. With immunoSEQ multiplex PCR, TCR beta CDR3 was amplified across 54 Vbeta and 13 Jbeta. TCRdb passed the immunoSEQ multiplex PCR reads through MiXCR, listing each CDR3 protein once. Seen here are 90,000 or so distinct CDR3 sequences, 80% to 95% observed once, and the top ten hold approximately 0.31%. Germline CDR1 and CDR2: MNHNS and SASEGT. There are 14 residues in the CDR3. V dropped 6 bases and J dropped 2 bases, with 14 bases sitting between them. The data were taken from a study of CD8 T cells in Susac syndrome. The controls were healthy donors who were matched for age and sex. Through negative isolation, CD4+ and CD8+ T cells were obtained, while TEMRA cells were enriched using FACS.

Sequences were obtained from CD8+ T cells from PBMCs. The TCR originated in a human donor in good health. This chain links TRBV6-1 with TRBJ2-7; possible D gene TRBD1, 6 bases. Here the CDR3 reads CASSEMGQPYEQYF. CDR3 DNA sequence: TGTGCCAGCAGCGAGATGGGACAACCCTACGAGCAGTACTTC.